This TCR beta chain stems from a study of response to subunit inactivated influenza vaccine. MiXCR was run by TCRdb on the RT-PCR reads, yielding one entry per CDR3 protein. The table includes just under 550,000 distinct CDR3 sequences, approximately 24% detected once. Trimming removed 5 bases at V and 4 bases at J, with 11 bases between. Germline CDR1 SGHAT, CDR2 FQNNGV. CDR3 length: 13 residues. The same sample was also used in a study of T cells expressing NK-cell markers. Per that paper: 5'RACE template switching built TCR beta cDNA with unique molecular identifiers. It was from sorted CD3+CD56+NKG2C+, CD3+CD56+NKG2C- and CD3+CD56-NKG2C+ T cells that TCR beta repertoires came.

The rearrangement links TRBV11-2 to TRBJ1-1, with D possibly being TRBD1 (5 bases). The sequencing used CD4+ T cells sorted from PBMCs, collected roughly 12 days after vaccination. The clonotype was recovered from a man aged 45-65 years who received an inactivated influenza vaccine. The CDR3 spells CASSVQGFTEAFF. The CDR3 coding sequence is TGTGCCAGCAGCGTCCAGGGTTTCACTGAAGCTTTCTTT.